The 19 T cell receptor beta chains given below trace back to one sample, sequenced in a study of T-cell memory formation after mild COVID-19 (dated by TCRdb to about 2021). Libraries were prepared through 5' RACE. Sequencer: Illumina NovaSeq 6000. Through fastp at Q25 and MiXCR, TCRdb rebuilt clones from the public reads, retaining in-frame beta chains. Each entry is one CDR3 protein sequence, shown with its most common DNA and genes. In this sample the table shows fewer than 700,000 distinct CDR3 sequences, roughly a fifth of which occur a single time. The biggest ten clones account for roughly 9.1% of the sample. Sample: PBMCs or a T cell subset sorted from them (not recorded which). The receptors derive from an adult woman who had mild COVID-19 (a few samples of this study predate the infection). The sample titles of this study are shuffled in the database, so cell type and time point are left out; the donor was told from shared clones.

The sample holds a few counts of this clonotype. The chain joins TRBV9 to TRBJ2-7, with D uncertain. Trimming stripped 0 bases from V and 0 bases from J, with 7 bases between. The CDR3 length is 14 residues. Germline CDR1 and CDR2: SGDLS and YYNGEE. The CDR3 protein is CASSVVANSYEQYF. Here the CDR3 DNA reads TGTGCCAGCAGCGTAGTGGCCAACTCCTACGAGCAGTACTTC. Looking up the rest from reference TRBV9 and TRBJ2-7 gives the full variable domain: DSGVTQTPKHLITATGQRVTLRCSPRSGDLSVYWYQQSLDQGLQFLIQYYNGEERAKGNILERFSAQQFPDLHSELNLSSLELGDSALYFCASSVVANSYEQYFGPGTRLTVT.

This clonotype was detected many times. The rearrangement joins TRBV7-2 to TRBJ1-1; TRBD1 aligns across 8 bases. This CDR3 is built from 13 residues. CDR1 is SGHTA and CDR2 is FQGNSA in the germline V gene. With V trimmed by 8 bases and J by 2 bases, 4 bases remained unmatched. CDR3 residues: CASAGQGNTEAFF. DNA for the CDR3: TGTGCCAGCGCCGGACAGGGTAACACTGAAGCTTTCTTT.

Here the CDR3 reads CASSLSAGAIYEQYF. For the CDR3, the DNA is TGTGCCAGCAGCTTATCGGCGGGGGCGATCTACGAGCAGTACTTC. The chain employs TRBV11-2 and TRBJ2-7; D might be TRBD2 (7 bases). Germline CDR1 is SGHAT and CDR2 is FQNNGV. The CDR3 covers 15 residues. V was trimmed by 2 bases and J by 3 bases, leaving 14 bases between them.

The sample holds a few counts of this clonotype. The gene calls are TRBV27 and TRBJ2-7; 15 nucleotides line up with TRBD2. From germline, CDR1 is MNHEY and CDR2 SMNVEV (reference sequence). Trimming at V came to 2 bases and at J to 2 bases, leaving 7 bases not matched to a gene. The length of the CDR3 is 18 residues. CDR3 DNA: TGTGCCAGCAGTTTAGGGGGACTAGCGGGGGGCCGCCCCTACGAGCAGTACTTC. Encoded protein: CASSLGGLAGGRPYEQYF.

The chain links TRBV6-2 or TRBV6-3 to TRBJ2-7; tentative D call: TRBD2 (7 bases). Deletions cut 2 bases from V and 5 bases from J, with 16 bases between. The CDR3 sequence is 15 residues long. CDR1 and CDR2 (germline): MNHEY, SVGEGT. DNA for the CDR3: TGTGCCAGCAGTTACGGTGCCGGGGGGCGGAACGAGCAGTACTTC. Amino acid sequence: CASSYGAGGRNEQYF.

This clonotype appeared a single time. DNA of the CDR3: TGCGCCAGCAGCAGAACGACAGGGGGCGTTGAAGCTTTCTTT. Its protein is CASSRTTGGVEAFF. J is TRBJ1-1 and V is TRBV5-1; 10 positions agree with TRBD1. With V trimmed by 4 bases and J by 7 bases, 7 bases remained unmatched. CDR1 and CDR2 (germline): SGHRS, YFSETQ. This CDR3 spans 14 amino acids.

The V and J genes are TRBV6-2 or TRBV6-3 and TRBJ1-5, with 7 nucleotides matching TRBD1. CDR3 length: 14 amino acids. Germline CDR1 MNHEY, CDR2 SVGEGT. Trimming removed 0 bases from V and 15 bases from J; junction bases left unmatched: 11. CDR3 loop: CASSYSGGGQGVHF. CDR3 DNA sequence: TGTGCCAGCAGTTACTCCGGAGGCGGGCAGGGGGTGCATTTT.

The CDR3 here is CATSGQANTEAFF. The CDR3 DNA is TGTGCCACCAGCGGACAGGCGAACACTGAAGCTTTCTTT. The rearrangement joins TRBV15 to TRBJ1-1; 7 positions agree with TRBD1. With 5 bases clipped from V and 1 base from J, the junction kept 1 base outside the gene matches. This CDR3 is 13 amino acids long. Per germline, CDR1 LNHNV and CDR2 YYDKDF (reference sequence). Variable domain in full (rest from reference TRBV15 and TRBJ1-1): DAMVIQNPRYQVTQFGKPVTLSCSQTLNHNVMYWYQQKSSQAPKLLFHYYDKDFNNEADTPDNFQSRRPNTSFCFLDIRSPGLGDTAMYLCATSGQANTEAFFGQGTRLTVV.

V usage is TRBV10-3 and J usage is TRBJ1-5, with a possible D match to TRBD1 (6 bases). The CDR3 runs 13 residues. The germline V gene has CDR1 ENHRY and CDR2 SYGVKD. Trimming took off 3 bases at V and 5 bases at J, with 8 bases between the two ends. The CDR3 nucleotides are TGTGCCATCAGTGACAGGGGCGATCAGCCCCAGCATTTT. Translation gives CAISDRGDQPQHF.

This clonotype was counted between two and nine times. The chain uses TRBV12-3 or TRBV12-4 and TRBJ1-2; TRBD1 aligns across 8 bases. Germline trimming cut 6 bases from V and 4 bases from J; bases unmatched to any gene: 10. The CDR3 has 15 amino acids. This CDR3 is CASSPIQGGLYGYTF. For the CDR3, the DNA is TGTGCCAGCAGCCCGATACAGGGGGGCCTCTATGGCTACACCTTC.

The chain recombines TRBV12-3 or TRBV12-4 with TRBJ2-7; a weak D match, TRBD1 (6 bases). The CDR3 extends over 15 amino acids. V was pared by 5 bases and J by 5 bases, with 19 bases between. The CDR3 DNA is TGTGCCAGCAGTACGGGACACTTGTCGTCCCACGAGCAGTACTTC. Protein sequence: CASSTGHLSSHEQYF.

The J gene is TRBJ1-1, the V gene TRBV18; D perhaps matches TRBD1 (5 bases). V was pared by 2 bases and J by 1 base, with 11 bases between. The germline CDR1 and CDR2 sequences are KGHSH and LQKENI. The CDR3 spans 15 residues. CDR3 amino acids: CASSPSDRPNTEAFF. The CDR3 DNA reads TGTGCCAGCTCACCATCAGACAGACCGAACACTGAAGCTTTCTTT.

In this sample, this clonotype turned up a few times. The V and J genes are TRBV5-1 and TRBJ2-7, with a tentative D call TRBD2 (11 bases). CDR1 is SGHRS, CDR2 YFSETQ, per germline. The CDR3 sequence is 19 residues long. Deletions cut 7 bases from V and 5 bases from J, with 34 bases between. The chain's CDR3 is CASGPGQGTLLAGVDEQYF. CDR3 bases: TGCGCCAGCGGACCGGGACAGGGGACCCTACTAGCGGGAGTAGACGAGCAGTACTTC.

The chain combines TRBV18 with TRBJ2-3; D not certain. V was shortened by 2 bases and J by 4 bases, with 4 bases between the two germline ends. The CDR3 has 12 residues. Germline V gene sequence: CDR1 KGHSH, CDR2 LQKENI. The CDR3 sequence is CASSPDADTQYF. The DNA of the CDR3 is TGTGCCAGCTCACCAGACGCAGATACGCAGTATTTT.

This clonotype has a count of ten or more. The V call is TRBV12-3 or TRBV12-4, the J call TRBJ2-2; 8 nucleotides align to TRBD1. There are 14 residues in the CDR3. V was pared by 6 bases and J by 4 bases, with 4 bases of the junction left unmatched. The CDR3 loop is CASSLTGATGELFF. The CDR3 DNA reads TGTGCCAGCAGCCTGACAGGGGCCACCGGGGAGCTGTTTTTT.

J is TRBJ2-7 and V is TRBV19; the D gene is possibly TRBD1 (6 bases). Trimming took off 9 bases at V and 1 base at J, with 19 bases between the two ends. This CDR3 is built from 15 residues. CDR1 and CDR2 from the germline V gene are LNHDA and SQIVND (reference sequence). The CDR3 reads CASAPRGGRSYEQYF. DNA for the CDR3: TGTGCCAGCGCCCCCAGGGGTGGGAGATCCTACGAGCAGTACTTC.

This chain uses TRBV12-3 or TRBV12-4 with TRBJ2-1; 8 bases line up with TRBD2. J lost 3 bases, V lost 3 bases, and 4 bases had no gene match. The CDR3 extends over 15 amino acids. CDR3 amino acids: CASSFSGLVYNEQFF. As DNA, the CDR3 is TGTGCCAGCAGTTTCTCGGGACTAGTCTACAATGAGCAGTTCTTC.

This chain uses TRBV7-9 with TRBJ2-3; TRBD2 aligns across 10 bases. Trimming removed 2 bases from V and 8 bases from J; junction bases left unmatched: 13. Germline V gives CDR1 SEHNR, CDR2 FQNEAQ (reference sequence). This CDR3 has 17 residues. In nucleotides, the CDR3 is TGTGCCAGCAGCTTACCATCCTCCAGCGGGAGGGCTGTTACGCAGTATTTT. Its protein is CASSLPSSSGRAVTQYF. Full variable domain (rest looked up from reference TRBV7-9 and TRBJ2-3): DTGVSQNPRHKITKRGQNVTFRCDPISEHNRLYWYRQTLGQGPEFLTYFQNEAQLEKSRLLSDRFSAERPKGSFSTLEIQRTEQGDSAMYLCASSLPSSSGRAVTQYFGPGTRLTVL.

CDR3 nucleotides: TGTGCCAGCAGCTTCTCGGGGGTCTACGAGCAGTACTTC. Translated: CASSFSGVYEQYF. The rearrangement links TRBV7-2 to TRBJ2-7, with D possibly matching TRBD2 (6 bases). CDR1 and CDR2 (germline): SGHTA, FQGNSA. With 3 bases removed from V and 3 bases from J, the gap between germline ends came to 9 bases. The CDR3 length is 13 residues.